The next 22 T cell receptor beta chains were all read from a single sample in a study of CD8 T cells in Susac syndrome. Random hexamers were used to reverse transcribe about 0.45 to 1 ug of RNA. From the immunoSEQ multiplex PCR reads, TCRdb called clonotypes with MiXCR, one entry per CDR3 protein. The top ten hold 0.15% to 0.2% of the sample, which has around 170,000 distinct CDR3 sequences, 95% seen once. The sample consisted of CD8+ T cells from PBMCs. The source of these receptors is a human donor with Susac syndrome.

The chain has TRBV20-1 and TRBJ1-4, with D maybe TRBD1 (6 bases). Germline V gene lookup returns CDR1 DFQATT and CDR2 SNEGSKA (reference sequence). This CDR3 is 15 amino acids long. The V end was cut by 1 base, the J end by 5 bases, with 14 bases between. The DNA for the CDR3 is TGCAGTGCTAGAGCCCTTACAGGGAAAAATGAAAAACTGTTTTTT. Its translation: CSARALTGKNEKLFF.

This chain uses TRBV7-8 with TRBJ2-1; 15 nucleotides match TRBD2. The CDR3 length is 18 residues. Germline assignment: CDR1 SGHVS and CDR2 FQNEAQ. V lost 5 bases and J lost 1; bases outside the gene matches: 6. As DNA, the CDR3 is TGTGCCAGCAGCCTCCGGACTAGCGGGGGGGCGTCCTACAATGAGCAGTTCTTC. Translation gives CASSLRTSGGASYNEQFF.

This chain links TRBV20-1 with TRBJ2-1; D perhaps matches TRBD2 (5 bases). The CDR3 runs 11 residues. Trimming pared 5 bases from V and 12 bases from J, leaving 14 bases between. From germline, CDR1 is DFQATT and CDR2 SNEGSKA (reference sequence). The CDR3 DNA is TGCAGTGCTGTACCACTCAGCGGGCAGTTCTTC. Its protein product is CSAVPLSGQFF.

The chain combines TRBV11-2 with TRBJ2-5; 10 nucleotides agree with TRBD2. Losses at the gene ends were 7 bases for V and 3 bases for J; bases not matched to a gene: 11. Germline CDR1 reads SGHAT; CDR2 reads FQNNGV. This CDR3 is 16 amino acids long. CDR3 bases: TGTGCCAGCACCACCTCCCGGACTAGCGGAAAAGAGACCCAGTACTTC. Its translation: CASTTSRTSGKETQYF.

This clonotype came up once. The CDR3 coding sequence is TGTGCCAGCAGGCGGACTAGCGATATGGGTGAGCAGTTCTTC. This encodes CASRRTSDMGEQFF. The chain uses TRBV6-6 and TRBJ2-1, with 9 bases identical to TRBD2. J was trimmed by 9 bases and V by 6 bases; bases with no gene match: 9. The CDR3 runs 14 residues. Germline V gene sequence: CDR1 MNHNY, CDR2 SVGAGI (reference sequence).

The rearrangement links TRBV28 to TRBJ1-2; TRBD1 is a possible D gene (5 bases). CDR3 size: 11 residues. Trimming shortened V by 8 bases and J by 5 bases, and 9 bases separated the two germline ends. Per germline, CDR1 MDHEN and CDR2 SYDVKM. The CDR3 here is CASVAGYGYTF. The CDR3 coding sequence is TGTGCCAGCGTTGCAGGGTATGGCTACACCTTC.

The chain links TRBV10-3 to TRBJ1-5; possibly TRBD1 for D (5 bases). With 2 bases removed from V and 7 bases from J, the gap between germline ends came to 12 bases. The CDR3 is made up of 14 amino acids. Germline-derived CDR1 and CDR2 are ENHRY and SYGVKD. The CDR3 sequence: CAISEGAGGQPQHF. CDR3 sequence (DNA): TGTGCCATCAGTGAGGGGGCCGGCGGGCAGCCCCAGCATTTT.

The chain couples TRBV13 to TRBJ1-1; 10 bases match TRBD1. Germline CDR1 is PRHDT and CDR2 is FYEKMQ (reference sequence). Trimming took 4 bases from V and 5 from J; bases not matched to a gene: 10. The CDR3 is 16 residues long. This CDR3 reads CASSSTEGTGVTEAFF. The DNA for the CDR3 is TGTGCCAGCAGCTCCACCGAAGGGACAGGGGTGACTGAAGCTTTCTTT.

The count of this clonotype is one. The chain is built from TRBV5-1 and TRBJ2-7; D is ambiguous. This CDR3 spans 14 amino acids. Germline V gene data show CDR1 as SGHRS and CDR2 as YFSETQ. The V end was cut by 0 bases, the J end by 1 base, with 8 bases between. For the CDR3, the DNA is TGCGCCAGCAGCTTGGGAGTGGGTTCCTACGAGCAGTACTTC. Translation: CASSLGVGSYEQYF.

The V and J genes are TRBV30 and TRBJ2-2; 7 bases are a match to TRBD1. The CDR3 consists of 13 residues. CDR1 and CDR2 from the germline V gene are GTSNPN and SVGIG (reference sequence). V was clipped by 4 bases and J by 8 bases; unmatched bases: 7. The CDR3 DNA is TGTGCCTGGACCGAGACAGGGTCTGGGGAGCTGTTTTTT. It encodes CAWTETGSGELFF.

This clonotype appeared a single time. The J gene is TRBJ2-3, the V gene TRBV11-1, with D tentatively TRBD1 (5 bases). Germline assignment: CDR1 SGHAT and CDR2 FQDESV (reference sequence). The V gene lost 3 bases and the J gene lost 2 bases, with 15 bases spanning the gap. The length of the CDR3 is 16 residues. The CDR3 is CASSLDQGPHTDTQYF. The DNA for the CDR3 is TGTGCCAGCAGCTTGGACCAGGGTCCCCACACAGATACGCAGTATTTT.

This clonotype was seen just once. The gene calls are TRBV9 and TRBJ2-3, with 12 bases that match TRBD2. Germline-derived CDR1 and CDR2 are SGDLS and YYNGEE. CDR3 length: 21 amino acids. V lost 0 bases to trimming and J lost 2 bases; unmatched junction nucleotides: 16. CDR3 residues: CASSVAGAARTSGIVTDTQYF. The CDR3 DNA reads TGTGCCAGCAGCGTAGCTGGCGCAGCTCGGACTAGCGGGATTGTCACAGATACGCAGTATTTT. The full variable domain, completed using reference TRBV9 and TRBJ2-3, is DSGVTQTPKHLITATGQRVTLRCSPRSGDLSVYWYQQSLDQGLQFLIQYYNGEERAKGNILERFSAQQFPDLHSELNLSSLELGDSALYFCASSVAGAARTSGIVTDTQYFGPGTRLTVL.

The rearrangement uses TRBV5-1 and TRBJ2-7, with 9 bases lining up with TRBD2. The CDR3 spans 14 residues. V was pared by 4 bases and J by 3 bases, with 5 bases of the junction left unmatched. Germline V gene sequence: CDR1 SGHRS, CDR2 YFSETQ. The CDR3 DNA sequence: TGCGCCAGCAGCGCTTCTAGCGGGATCTACGAGCAGTACTTC. This gives the protein CASSASSGIYEQYF. Full variable domain (remainder filled in from reference TRBV5-1 and TRBJ2-7): KAGVTQTPRYLIKTRGQQVTLSCSPISGHRSVSWYQQTPGQGLQFLFEYFSETQRNKGNFPGRFSGRQFSNSRSEMNVSTLELGDSALYLCASSASSGIYEQYFGPGTRLTVT.

This chain uses TRBV5-6 with TRBJ1-2; possible D gene TRBD1, 5 bases. Germline assignment: CDR1 SGHDT and CDR2 YYEEEE. This CDR3 spans 16 amino acids. V was cut by 4 bases and J by 8 bases, with 24 bases left in between. Here the CDR3 DNA reads TGTGCCAGCAGCGACCGGGACGGCAACCTCGGTGGGGGCTACACCTTC. Translated: CASSDRDGNLGGGYTF.

The J gene is TRBJ1-1, the V gene TRBV4-1; D is unresolved. Germline V gene data show CDR1 as MGHRA and CDR2 as YSYEKL. V was pared by 1 base and J by 3 bases, with 12 bases between. The CDR3 extends over 15 amino acids. The CDR3 sequence: CASSQAKGLDTEAFF. CDR3 in DNA: TGCGCCAGCAGCCAAGCGAAAGGCCTGGACACTGAAGCTTTCTTT.

This chain uses TRBV30 with TRBJ2-3; D is possibly TRBD1 (6 bases). Germline V gene data show CDR1 as GTSNPN and CDR2 as SVGIG (reference sequence). This CDR3 is 13 amino acids long. Trimming took 2 bases from V and 6 from J, leaving 12 bases between them. This CDR3 reads CAWSPSRGDTQYF. For the CDR3, the DNA is TGTGCCTGGAGTCCATCCAGGGGCGATACGCAGTATTTT.

This clonotype was counted a single time. The chain carries TRBV13 and TRBJ1-5; D is ambiguous. There are 14 residues in the CDR3. Germline lookup yields CDR1 PRHDT and CDR2 FYEKMQ (reference sequence). V lost 5 bases to trimming and J lost 2 bases, with 10 bases between them. For the CDR3, the DNA is TGTGCCAGCAGCGCCTCAGGAGGCAATCAGCCCCAGCATTTT. Protein sequence: CASSASGGNQPQHF.

This clonotype was counted a single time. V usage is TRBV2 and J usage is TRBJ2-3; D remains unclear. This CDR3 comprises 15 residues. The germline V gene has CDR1 SNHLY and CDR2 FYNNEI. The V end lost 4 bases, the J end lost 1 base, and 12 bases lay between the germline ends. Here the CDR3 DNA reads TGTGCCAGCAGTGCGTATACCTATGGCACAGATACGCAGTATTTT. Translated: CASSAYTYGTDTQYF.

J is TRBJ1-1 and V is TRBV6-4; 7 bases align to TRBD1. Germline V gene sequence: CDR1 MRHNA, CDR2 SNTAGT. CDR3 length equals 14 residues. The V gene end was trimmed by 3 bases and the J gene end by 4 bases; junction bases not matched to a gene: 5. The CDR3 region has the DNA TGTGCCAGCAGTGAGAGACAGGGAAGCACTGAAGCTTTCTTT. This translates into CASSERQGSTEAFF.

This sequence joins TRBV5-1 and TRBJ1-2, with 7 bases lining up with TRBD1. The germline V gene encodes CDR1 SGHRS and CDR2 YFSETQ. The CDR3 length is 15 residues. The junction had 12 bases not matched to a gene; V was cut back by 6 bases and J by 4 bases. The CDR3 loop is CASTKLQGPLYGYTF. The CDR3 DNA reads TGCGCCAGCACCAAACTACAGGGGCCGCTCTATGGCTACACCTTC.

The rearrangement links TRBV9 to TRBJ2-1; 14 positions match TRBD2. Germline lookup yields CDR1 SGDLS and CDR2 YYNGEE. V was clipped by 3 bases and J by 2 bases; unmatched bases: 1. The CDR3 totals 16 residues. The CDR3 spells CASSGGLAGAYNEQFF. DNA for the CDR3: TGTGCCAGCAGCGGGGGACTAGCGGGAGCCTACAATGAGCAGTTCTTC.

The chain employs TRBV3-1 and TRBJ2-7; D gene ambiguous. Trimming took 6 bases from V and 4 from J, leaving 13 bases between them. The CDR3 totals 13 residues. Germline V CDR1 and CDR2: LGHDT, YNNKEL (reference sequence). The CDR3 sequence: CASRTPDGYEQYF. CDR3 coding DNA: TGTGCCAGCAGGACCCCAGATGGATACGAGCAGTACTTC.